What follows is one TCR beta chain and its context. This sample stems from a study of T cell responses to AZD1222 COVID-19 vaccine. Only in-frame clones appear in the TCRdb table, and some are missing; sequencing was by immunoSEQ multiplex PCR. Of 140,000 or so clones listed, 70% to 90% are singletons. Trimming cost V 2 bases and J 9 bases, with 14 bases left between them. Germline V gene sequence: CDR1 WNHNN, CDR2 SYGVQD (reference sequence). There are 14 residues in the CDR3. The V gene is TRBV10-1, the J gene TRBJ2-1; possibly TRBD1 or TRBD2 for D (5 bases each). Here the sequenced sample was peripheral blood, taken 28 days after the second AZD1222 dose. This receptor was obtained from an adult who received the AZD1222 COVID-19 vaccine. The CDR3 bases are TGCGCCAGCAGTGAGGGCCGGGGTCAGGGTGAGCAGTTCTTC. This translates into CASSEGRGQGEQFF.